What follows are 18 T cell receptor beta chains derived from one specimen sequenced in a study of beta chain features in type 1 diabetes. Whole-study findings and limits: Within each of all four CD4+ subsets, Type 1 diabetes patients had TCRB CDR3s that were moderately but significantly shorter.

Which antigens these TCRs recognize remains unknown. Of the isolated RNA, all was reverse transcribed, and so the sequenced material was expressed TCRB transcripts. Method: immunoSEQ multiplex PCR; TCRdb's copy keeps in-frame clones and lacks some. The sample consists of 400,000 or so clones, roughly 9.8% of them appearing once. Sequenced sample: central memory CD4+ T cells from blood. These receptors all stem from a man in his thirties or forties with type 1 diabetes.

This clone was seen more than once but under ten times. The same CDR3 also results from other DNA sequences found in this sample. The chain uses TRBV5-1 and TRBJ2-3, with 14 bases identical to TRBD2. CDR1 SGHRS and CDR2 YFSETQ come from the germline V gene. The CDR3 runs to 16 residues. The V gene end was trimmed by 2 bases and the J gene end by 4 bases; junction bases not matched to a gene: 3. CDR3 sequence (DNA): TGCGCCAGCAGCTTAGGGACTAGCGGGAGCTCAGATACGCAGTATTTT. Its protein is CASSLGTSGSSDTQYF. Full variable domain (remainder filled in from reference TRBV5-1 and TRBJ2-3): KAGVTQTPRYLIKTRGQQVTLSCSPISGHRSVSWYQQTPGQGLQFLFEYFSETQRNKGNFPGRFSGRQFSNSRSEMNVSTLELGDSALYLCASSLGTSGSSDTQYFGPGTRLTVL.

This clone showed up just a few times. This chain connects TRBV5-1 to TRBJ2-3; 11 nucleotides match TRBD2. Germline loops: CDR1 SGHRS, CDR2 YFSETQ. J lost 6 bases, V lost 5 bases, and 11 bases had no gene match. The CDR3 contains 16 residues. CDR3 nucleotides: TGCGCCAGCAGTCAAGGACTAGCGGGCAGTGGGGATACGCAGTATTTT. The encoded protein is CASSQGLAGSGDTQYF. Complete variable domain (other parts from reference TRBV5-1 and TRBJ2-3): KAGVTQTPRYLIKTRGQQVTLSCSPISGHRSVSWYQQTPGQGLQFLFEYFSETQRNKGNFPGRFSGRQFSNSRSEMNVSTLELGDSALYLCASSQGLAGSGDTQYFGPGTRLTVL.

This sequence joins TRBV6-1 and TRBJ1-1, with TRBD1 as a possible D gene (6 bases). Germline V gives CDR1 MNHNS, CDR2 SASEGT. This CDR3 contains 14 residues. Trimming removed 6 bases at V and 1 base at J, with 12 bases between. The CDR3 sequence is CASRDGQRNTEAFF. DNA of the CDR3: TGTGCCAGCAGGGACGGACAGAGGAACACTGAAGCTTTCTTT.

J is TRBJ1-1 and V is TRBV15, with D possibly TRBD1 on 6 matching bases. CDR3 length equals 14 residues. Germline V lookup: CDR1 LNHNV, CDR2 YYDKDF (reference sequence). Trimming stripped 7 bases from V and 7 bases from J, with 19 bases between. This CDR3 reads CATNRDPGAGEAFF. CDR3 nucleotides: TGTGCCACCAATAGGGATCCGGGGGCGGGTGAAGCTTTCTTT.

The V call is TRBV14, the J call TRBJ2-3, with 7 positions matching TRBD2. Germline V gene sequence: CDR1 SGHDN, CDR2 FVKESK. There are 15 residues in the CDR3. Trimming removed 4 bases from V and 5 bases from J; junction bases left unmatched: 9. The CDR3 bases are TGTGCCAGCAGCCCAACTGCGGGAGTAGTAGATACGCAGTATTTT. Translation gives CASSPTAGVVDTQYF.

V and J are TRBV25-1 and TRBJ2-3; 7 bases are shared with TRBD2. This CDR3 region has 14 residues. Trimming cost V 4 bases and J 2 bases; bases outside gene matches: 3. Germline lookup yields CDR1 MGHDK and CDR2 SYGVNS. The CDR3 spells CASSARDYTDTQYF. DNA for the CDR3: TGTGCCAGCAGTGCCCGGGACTACACAGATACGCAGTATTTT.

This clone was found many times. This chain uses TRBV7-8 with TRBJ2-7; no definite D call. The germline V gene has CDR1 SGHVS and CDR2 FQNEAQ. Trimming left V 4 bases short and J 3 bases short, with 7 bases between. CDR3 length: 12 residues. The chain's CDR3 is CASSWGSYEQYF. The CDR3 DNA is TGTGCCAGCAGCTGGGGAAGCTACGAGCAGTACTTC. Drawing the rest from reference TRBV7-8 and TRBJ2-7, the complete variable domain is GAGVSQSPRYKVAKRGQDVALRCDPISGHVSLFWYQQALGQGPEFLTYFQNEAQLDKSGLPSDRFFAERPEGSVSTLKIQRTQQEDSAVYLCASSWGSYEQYFGPGTRLTVT.

The chain carries TRBV11-2 and TRBJ2-1; D remains ambiguous. CDR1 and CDR2 from the germline V gene are SGHAT and FQNNGV. This CDR3 region has 13 residues. V gave up 1 base and J gave up 8 bases, with 9 bases separating them. The CDR3 here is CASSLVRVYEQFF. The CDR3 DNA is TGTGCCAGCAGCTTAGTTCGTGTCTATGAGCAGTTCTTC.

A few counts support this clone. The V call is TRBV11-2, the J call TRBJ2-2; D is undetermined. This CDR3 region has 11 residues. CDR1 is SGHAT and CDR2 is FQNNGV in the germline V gene. The V end was cut by 5 bases, the J end by 8 bases, with 6 bases between. For the CDR3, the DNA is TGTGCCAGCAGCCCCCGGGGGGAGCTGTTTTTT. This translates into CASSPRGELFF.

There are a few counts of this clone. The rearrangement joins TRBV7-8 to TRBJ1-2; D not certain. V lost 2 bases and J lost 2, with 0 bases in between. Germline loops: CDR1 SGHVS, CDR2 FQNEAQ. The CDR3 length is 11 residues. Here the CDR3 reads CASSLNYGYTF. The CDR3 DNA reads TGTGCCAGCAGCTTAAACTATGGCTACACCTTC.

The chain is built from TRBV6-1 and TRBJ2-5; tentatively, D is TRBD1 (6 bases). Trimming pared 11 bases from V and 5 bases from J, leaving 12 bases between. Germline CDR1 MNHNS, CDR2 SASEGT. This CDR3 has 11 residues. CDR3 DNA: TGTGCCTCATTAACAGGGGAGACCCAGTACTTC. Its translation: CASLTGETQYF.

The gene calls are TRBV14 and TRBJ1-2; 7 bases match TRBD1. Trimming removed 6 bases from V and 4 bases from J; junction bases left unmatched: 8. The CDR3 covers 14 residues. The germline gives CDR1 SGHDN, CDR2 FVKESK. This chain's CDR3 is CASSYSGQRYGYTF. Written as DNA, the CDR3 is TGTGCCAGCAGTTACTCGGGACAGCGCTATGGCTACACCTTC.

This clone was detected a few times. The V call is TRBV5-1, the J call TRBJ2-7; the match to TRBD1 covers 12 bases. The V segment lost 4 bases and the J segment 1 base; nucleotides outside the gene matches: 3. From germline, CDR1 is SGHRS and CDR2 YFSETQ. This CDR3 is built from 15 residues. This CDR3 reads CASSGTGGVSYEQYF. The CDR3 DNA reads as TGCGCCAGCAGCGGGACAGGGGGCGTTTCCTACGAGCAGTACTTC.

The chain joins TRBV6-5 to TRBJ2-3, with 13 bases fitting TRBD2. After removal of 5 bases from V and 5 bases from J, the junction contained 4 bases not matched to a gene. The CDR3 runs to 15 residues. Germline V gene lookup returns CDR1 MNHEY and CDR2 SVGAGI. The CDR3: CASSPRTSGRDTQYF. The CDR3 DNA follows: TGTGCCAGCAGTCCGAGGACTAGCGGGAGAGATACGCAGTATTTT.

This clone was counted a few times. This chain's CDR3 is CASSLGQGSQYEQYF. In DNA, the CDR3 is TGTGCCAGCAGCTTGGGACAGGGGAGTCAGTACGAGCAGTACTTC. This sequence joins TRBV5-4 and TRBJ2-7; 8 bases are shared with TRBD1. With V trimmed by 0 bases and J by 4 bases, 6 bases remained unmatched. The CDR3 loop spans 15 amino acids. Germline V gene lookup returns CDR1 SGHNT and CDR2 YYREEE (reference sequence). Combining the CDR3 with reference TRBV5-4 and TRBJ2-7 gives the whole variable domain ETGVTQSPTHLIKTRGQQVTLRCSSQSGHNTVSWYQQALGQGPQFIFQYYREEENGRGNFPPRFSGLQFPNYSSELNVNALELDDSALYLCASSLGQGSQYEQYFGPGTRLTVT.

This clone was counted a few times. The rearrangement uses TRBV7-8 and TRBJ1-1; D gene uncertain. Between the trimmed V and J ends, which lost 7 bases and 0 bases, there was a span of 12 bases. There are 14 residues in the CDR3. Germline values: CDR1 SGHVS, CDR2 FQNEAQ. The CDR3 coding sequence is TGTGCCAGCAAGCCCACCCGGGTGAACACTGAAGCTTTCTTT. Its protein product is CASKPTRVNTEAFF.

The table lists this clone with a few counts. The chain couples TRBV6-4 to TRBJ2-1; D might be TRBD2 (5 bases). Deletions cut 4 bases from V and 6 bases from J, with 22 bases between. Germline V gene lookup returns CDR1 MRHNA and CDR2 SNTAGT. The CDR3 spans 17 residues. CDR3: CASSAKPGGLTFNEQFF. In DNA, the CDR3 is TGTGCCAGCAGTGCTAAACCCGGCGGGTTAACTTTCAATGAGCAGTTCTTC.

This clone was seen once. Since a much larger clone is just one base distant, this may be a read error. This chain joins TRBV7-2 and TRBJ1-1, with no clear D. The CDR3 runs 13 residues. V dropped 1 base and J dropped 1 base, with 4 bases sitting between them. Germline assignment: CDR1 SGHTA and CDR2 FQGNSA. This CDR3 is CASSLEQNTEAFF. The DNA for the CDR3 is TGTGCCAGCAGCTTAGAGCAGAACACTGAAGCTTTCTTT.